One and the same sample provided the 14 T cell receptor beta chains below, sequenced in a study of shared clonotypes between healthy human individuals. The table came from immunoSEQ multiplex PCR; TCRdb's copy has only in-frame clones and leaves some out. The sample yields under 600,000 clones, roughly 72% seen once. The specimen sequenced was PBMCs. Receptors originate from a woman in her thirties or forties in good health. Some clones in this sample may be carry-over from other donors' samples.

Here the CDR3 DNA reads TGTGCCAGCAGTGAAGCCCCGGGGGTTTTCTACGAGCAGTACTTC. Translation gives CASSEAPGVFYEQYF. This chain connects TRBV6-1 to TRBJ2-7, with a possible D match to TRBD2 (6 bases). V lost 0 bases and J 3 bases, leaving 12 bases between the germline ends. Germline loops: CDR1 MNHNS, CDR2 SASEGT. This CDR3 region has 15 residues.

The J gene is TRBJ2-2, the V gene TRBV30, with 8 bases matching TRBD2. The junction had 5 bases not matched to a gene; V was cut back by 3 bases and J by 5 bases. The CDR3 has 14 amino acids. Per germline, CDR1 GTSNPN and CDR2 SVGIG (reference sequence). CDR3 protein: CAWRWRGATGELFF. Here the CDR3 DNA reads TGTGCCTGGAGATGGCGGGGGGCGACCGGGGAGCTGTTTTTT. Supplemented by reference TRBV30 and TRBJ2-2, the full variable domain reads SQTIHQWPATLVQPVGSPLSLECTVEGTSNPNLYWYRQAAGRGLQLLFYSVGIGQISSEVPQNLSASRPQDRQFILSSKKLLLSDSGFYLCAWRWRGATGELFFGEGSRLTVL.

The V and J genes are TRBV2 and TRBJ2-7; D might be TRBD1 (7 bases). V was clipped by 6 bases and J by 3 bases, with 12 bases between them. From germline, CDR1 is SNHLY and CDR2 FYNNEI. The CDR3 covers 13 residues. This CDR3 is CASRGGQNYEQYF. The DNA of the CDR3 is TGTGCCAGCAGGGGGGGACAGAACTACGAGCAGTACTTC.

The chain is built from TRBV5-1 and TRBJ2-7; TRBD2 matches 7 bases. This CDR3 has 16 amino acids. With V trimmed by 2 bases and J by 0 bases, 8 bases remained unmatched. The germline gives CDR1 SGHRS, CDR2 YFSETQ. The CDR3 region has the DNA TGCGCCAGCAGCTTAGGCGGGAGTACCCCCTCCTACGAGCAGTACTTC. Protein: CASSLGGSTPSYEQYF.

This clone turned up a few times. A read error may be the cause here, since a much bigger clone is one base away. The identical CDR3 is also encoded by other nucleotide sequences in the sample. This sequence joins TRBV7-9 and TRBJ1-1; unclear D gene. Germline CDR1 is SEHNR and CDR2 is FQNEAQ (reference sequence). Between the trimmed V and J ends, which lost 1 base and 4 bases, there was a span of 7 bases. The CDR3 has 13 amino acids. CDR3 residues: CASSLEWGTEAFF. The CDR3 DNA is TGTGCCAGCAGCTTAGAATGGGGCACTGAAGCTTTCTTT.

The chain employs TRBV10-1 and TRBJ2-1; D is perhaps TRBD1 (5 bases). From germline, CDR1 is WNHNN and CDR2 SYGVQD (reference sequence). Trimming cost V 3 bases and J 9 bases, with 15 bases left between them. This CDR3 is 14 amino acids long. The CDR3 reads CASSDPAAGFEQFF. The DNA of the CDR3 is TGCGCCAGCAGTGACCCGGCGGCAGGGTTTGAGCAGTTCTTC.

The genes are TRBV9 and TRBJ2-1; D not resolved. The CDR3 covers 14 residues. V was pared by 1 base and J by 2 bases, with 7 bases between. Germline V gene lookup returns CDR1 SGDLS and CDR2 YYNGEE. This chain's CDR3 is CASSVISTYNEQFF. The CDR3 DNA sequence: TGTGCCAGCAGCGTAATTAGCACCTACAATGAGCAGTTCTTC.

The chain is built from TRBV7-2 and TRBJ2-7; 9 nucleotides line up with TRBD2. Trimming took 4 bases from V and 6 from J; bases not matched to a gene: 7. The germline CDR1 and CDR2 sequences are SGHTA and FQGNSA. The CDR3 loop spans 14 amino acids. The CDR3 protein is CASSSGLASFEQYF. CDR3 DNA: TGTGCCAGCAGCTCGGGACTAGCTAGTTTCGAGCAGTACTTC.

The V gene is TRBV5-1, the J gene TRBJ1-4; TRBD1 might be the D (5 bases). This CDR3 has 14 amino acids. The V end was cut by 1 base, the J end by 8 bases, with 12 bases between. Germline values: CDR1 SGHRS, CDR2 YFSETQ. CDR3 in amino acids: CASSLMPPGEKLFF. CDR3 bases: TGCGCCAGCAGCTTGATGCCCCCAGGGGAAAAACTGTTTTTT.

This clone has a handful of counts. The chain links TRBV4-1 to TRBJ1-5; 8 bases are shared with TRBD1. This CDR3 comprises 15 residues. Germline V gene data show CDR1 as MGHRA and CDR2 as YSYEKL. With V trimmed by 2 bases and J by 6 bases, 6 bases remained unmatched. The CDR3 DNA follows: TGCGCCAGCAGCCAATACCAGGGGGCGGGTCAGCCCCAGCATTTT. It yields the protein CASSQYQGAGQPQHF.

In this sample, this clone turned up once. This chain links TRBV5-4 with TRBJ2-6; perhaps D is TRBD1 or TRBD2 (5 bases each). V was shortened by 5 bases and J by 2 bases, with 14 bases between the two germline ends. This CDR3 region has 16 residues. The V gene's germline CDR1 is SGHNT and CDR2 YYREEE (reference sequence). The CDR3 DNA follows: TGTGCCAGCAGATCTGGGGCGAGGGCTGGGGCCAACGTCCTGACTTTC. Protein sequence: CASRSGARAGANVLTF.

This chain uses TRBV10-3 with TRBJ2-7, with a tentative D call TRBD1 (6 bases). Germline-derived CDR1 and CDR2 are ENHRY and SYGVKD. The CDR3 consists of 15 residues. Trimming shortened V by 6 bases and J by 0 bases, and 15 bases separated the two germline ends. The CDR3 is CAIRPTGPSSYEQYF. The CDR3 nucleotides are TGTGCCATCAGGCCGACAGGCCCAAGCTCCTACGAGCAGTACTTC.

The V call is TRBV19, the J call TRBJ2-7; no clear D. Germline V CDR1 and CDR2: LNHDA, SQIVND (reference sequence). V dropped 5 bases and J dropped 3 bases, with 8 bases sitting between them. The CDR3 consists of 12 residues. CDR3 residues: CASSDTDYEQYF. CDR3 nucleotide sequence: TGTGCCAGTAGTGACACCGACTACGAGCAGTACTTC. Based on the CDR3 plus reference TRBV19 and TRBJ2-7, the full variable domain is DGGITQSPKYLFRKEGQNVTLSCEQNLNHDAMYWYRQDPGQGLRLIYYSQIVNDFQKGDIAEGYSVSREKKESFPLTVTSAQKNPTAFYLCASSDTDYEQYFGPGTRLTVT.

This sequence joins TRBV27 and TRBJ2-1; 8 positions agree with TRBD2. Germline CDR1 MNHEY, CDR2 SMNVEV (reference sequence). Trimming at V came to 8 bases and at J to 8 bases, leaving 11 bases not matched to a gene. The CDR3 length is 14 residues. In DNA form, the CDR3 reads TGTGCCAGCGCGTTAGCGGGAATGTCGGATGAGCAGTTCTTC. As protein: CASALAGMSDEQFF.